A single sample is the source of the 12 T cell receptor beta chains below, sequenced in a study of blood T cell repertoires in COVID-19. Assay used: immunoSEQ multiplex PCR; TCRdb lists only in-frame clones, some missing. This table holds under 250,000 clones, about 89% found once. Specimen: peripheral blood. Receptors originate from a man between 60 and 70 years old who had recovered from COVID-19.

The gene calls are TRBV18 and TRBJ2-5; D might be TRBD2 (5 bases). The germline CDR1 and CDR2 sequences are KGHSH and LQKENI. This CDR3 contains 13 residues. V lost 8 bases and J 5 bases, leaving 15 bases between the germline ends. The CDR3 is CASAHGVEETQYF. CDR3 sequence (DNA): TGTGCCAGCGCGCACGGGGTAGAGGAGACCCAGTACTTC.

The chain employs TRBV9 and TRBJ2-1; possibly TRBD1 for D (6 bases). The germline V gene encodes CDR1 SGDLS and CDR2 YYNGEE. Trimming pared 3 bases from V and 6 bases from J, leaving 19 bases between. The CDR3 is 16 amino acids. CDR3 protein: CASSAEHGQFSNEQFF. DNA of the CDR3: TGTGCCAGCAGCGCCGAACACGGACAGTTTTCCAATGAGCAGTTCTTC.

V is TRBV5-4 and J is TRBJ1-1; a possible D gene is TRBD1 (5 bases). The germline V and J ends were trimmed by 1 base and 2 bases, with 15 bases remaining between them. The germline V gene encodes CDR1 SGHNT and CDR2 YYREEE (reference sequence). CDR3 length: 16 amino acids. The CDR3 DNA reads as TGTGCCAGCAGCTTGTGGCTGGGCAGGGCAAACACTGAAGCTTTCTTT. Translating it yields CASSLWLGRANTEAFF. The full variable domain, in which reference TRBV5-4 and TRBJ1-1 provide the parts outside the CDR3, is ETGVTQSPTHLIKTRGQQVTLRCSSQSGHNTVSWYQQALGQGPQFIFQYYREEENGRGNFPPRFSGLQFPNYSSELNVNALELDDSALYLCASSLWLGRANTEAFFGQGTRLTVV.

This clone was observed a few times. This chain uses TRBV7-3 with TRBJ2-1, with D tentatively TRBD1 (5 bases). The CDR3 runs 13 residues. V was shortened by 5 bases and J by 4 bases, with 9 bases between the two germline ends. The germline CDR1 and CDR2 sequences are SGHTA and FQGTGA. The CDR3 spells CASSPTVYNEQFF. CDR3 nucleotides: TGTGCCAGCAGCCCGACAGTATACAATGAGCAGTTCTTC.

This sequence joins TRBV14 and TRBJ1-2; the match to TRBD1 covers 7 bases. Germline V CDR1 and CDR2: SGHDN, FVKESK. This CDR3 contains 16 residues. V shed 4 bases and J 0 bases; nucleotides not matched to a gene: 8. The CDR3 spells CASSPRGQGANYGYTF. CDR3 DNA sequence: TGTGCCAGCAGCCCCCGCGGGCAGGGGGCTAACTATGGCTACACCTTC.

This chain links TRBV7-9 with TRBJ1-5; D is perhaps TRBD1 (5 bases). CDR3 length: 15 residues. V was cut by 5 bases and J by 2 bases, with 13 bases left in between. Germline V gene sequence: CDR1 SEHNR, CDR2 FQNEAQ (reference sequence). This CDR3 reads CASSPGGNGNQPQHF. CDR3 nucleotide sequence: TGTGCCAGCAGCCCGGGGGGGAATGGCAATCAGCCCCAGCATTTT.

The V and J genes are TRBV12-3 or TRBV12-4 and TRBJ1-1; the D gene is possibly TRBD1 (6 bases). V lost 6 bases to trimming and J lost 7 bases, with 12 bases between them. The CDR3 covers 12 residues. CDR3: CASSPRQVEAFF. The DNA of the CDR3 is TGTGCCAGCAGCCCTAGACAGGTTGAAGCTTTCTTT.

With respect to this clone: This CDR3 is also generated by other DNA sequences in the sample. The V gene is TRBV9, the J gene TRBJ1-2; a possible D gene is TRBD1 (5 bases). V shed 2 bases and J shed 4 bases, with 9 bases lying between them. CDR1 and CDR2 (germline): SGDLS, YYNGEE. The CDR3 runs to 13 residues. CDR3 region: CASSVGGTYGYTF. The CDR3 DNA is TGTGCCAGCAGCGTCGGGGGGACCTATGGCTACACCTTC.

The V and J genes are TRBV5-5 and TRBJ2-3; 11 bases are a match to TRBD2. CDR1 is SGHKS, CDR2 YYEKEE, per germline (reference sequence). Trimming at V came to 4 bases and at J to 4 bases, leaving 5 bases not matched to a gene. The CDR3 is 15 residues long. CDR3 DNA: TGTGCCAGCAGCAAAGAACTAGCGGGAGCAGATACGCAGTATTTT. Translating it yields CASSKELAGADTQYF.

This chain uses TRBV19 with TRBJ2-1, with 7 bases lining up with TRBD2. The CDR3 contains 16 residues. The germline V gene has CDR1 LNHDA and CDR2 SQIVND (reference sequence). J was trimmed by 9 bases and V by 0 bases; bases with no gene match: 11. The CDR3 DNA reads TGTGCCAGTAGTATAGACCTTCCGGGACTACGGGGTGAGCAGTTCTTC. This gives the protein CASSIDLPGLRGEQFF.

The V and J genes are TRBV24-1 and TRBJ2-3; possible D gene TRBD2, 7 bases. This CDR3 has 14 amino acids. CDR1 and CDR2 (germline): KGHDR, SFDVKD. V was pared by 6 bases and J by 2 bases, with 11 bases between. The CDR3 loop is CATSKGGATDTQYF. CDR3 sequence (DNA): TGTGCCACCAGTAAGGGGGGGGCCACAGATACGCAGTATTTT.

The gene calls are TRBV7-9 and TRBJ2-7; 11 positions agree with TRBD1. CDR1 and CDR2 from the germline V gene are SEHNR and FQNEAQ (reference sequence). V was pared by 5 bases and J by 7 bases, with 13 bases of the junction left unmatched. The CDR3 is 16 residues long. Here the CDR3 reads CASSRSRTGGPGEQYF. In nucleotides, the CDR3 is TGTGCCAGCAGCCGATCACGGACAGGGGGCCCAGGTGAGCAGTACTTC. The entire variable domain, with the rest obtained from reference TRBV7-9 and TRBJ2-7, is as follows: DTGVSQNPRHKITKRGQNVTFRCDPISEHNRLYWYRQTLGQGPEFLTYFQNEAQLEKSRLLSDRFSAERPKGSFSTLEIQRTEQGDSAMYLCASSRSRTGGPGEQYFGPGTRLTVT.